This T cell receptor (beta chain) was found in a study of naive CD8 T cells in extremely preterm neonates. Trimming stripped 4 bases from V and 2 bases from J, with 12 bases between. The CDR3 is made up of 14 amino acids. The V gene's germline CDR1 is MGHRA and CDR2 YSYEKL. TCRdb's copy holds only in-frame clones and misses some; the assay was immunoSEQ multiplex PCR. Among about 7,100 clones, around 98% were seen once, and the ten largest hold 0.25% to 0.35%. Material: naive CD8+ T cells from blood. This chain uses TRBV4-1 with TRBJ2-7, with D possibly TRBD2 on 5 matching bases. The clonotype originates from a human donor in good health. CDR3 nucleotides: TGCGCCAGCAGCCCCCGACGGGAACCCTACGAGCAGTACTTC. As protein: CASSPRREPYEQYF.